Sequencing of this T cell receptor beta chain was carried out in a study of blood T cell repertoires in COVID-19 (dated by TCRdb to the early 2020s). Concerning the study at large: Collaborator samples came from the United States, Italy and Spain and covered acute and convalescent phases of COVID-19. Where available, HLA class I and class II types were obtained from metadata supplied by the sample provider rather than from assay-based typing. The repertoires were released in a freely available public database meant as a resource for research on the immune response to SARS-CoV-2. Nearly every sample came with metadata listing a de-identified subject ID, COVID-19 status, age in years and sex. The prospective study material was composed of cDNA or gDNA derived from T cells, B-cell-depleted T cells, or PBMCs. Subjects who had been exposed to COVID-19, were actively infected with it, or had recovered from it provided the deeply sampled blood TCRbeta repertoires that made up the dataset. Samples came from the ongoing ImmuneRACE study (first 160 participants) plus 1,254 subjects from 6 global collaborators. General study outcomes and caveats: The amount of clinical and demographic metadata varied by source and participant and was provided uncurated.

On this clone: Its antigen remains unidentified. Nothing much larger sits one base from this clone, and base qualities are not available.

The CDR3 has 14 amino acids, counting the end cysteine and phenylalanine. CDR3 DNA only is kept here, 42 bases in frame from base 1. The germline V and J ends show losses of 2 bases and 6 bases respectively, and no gene match explains 3 bases of the junction. CDR1 and CDR2 are read off the germline V gene as SGHRS and YFSETQ. The immunoSEQ Assay, a bias-controlled multiplex PCR, was used to amplify TCRbeta CDR3 regions from genomic DNA. For the original study's pipeline: The number of nucleated cells in each sample was estimated from the amplification of reference gene primers within the assay. To quantify the absolute abundance of each unique TCRbeta CDR3 rearrangement, sequence reads were collapsed and filtered. For each sample, productive Simpson clonality was calculated as the square root of Simpson's diversity index across productive rearrangements. In its TCRdb copy, this immuneACCESS table keeps in-frame sequences only and misses some clones. Where compared with another copy, unresolved V genes explain less than half of these, and the others have no known cause. The V and J calls and clone size were taken over from that table, and D and trimming were inferred from the DNA. The sample records about 280,000 clones, roughly 85% of which are singletons. The ten largest account for about 5% of the sample.

Enrolling through a virtual design, the prospective study's participants ranged in age from roughly 18 to 95 years and lived across roughly 24 United States geographic areas. In the prospective study, participants were assigned to cohorts based on the clinical history participants reported in a screening survey and a study questionnaire. Exposed participants had been in contact with someone with a PCR-confirmed or clinician-diagnosed COVID-19 case within 2 weeks of study entry. In the prospective study, whole blood, serum and a nasopharyngeal or oropharyngeal swab were collected from each participant by mobile phlebotomists. Over an approximately two-month period, participants in the prospective study had the option of providing additional blood draws and questionnaires. Before DNA extraction, blood samples from the prospective study were shipped at room temperature or frozen.

The TCR sequence derives from a middle-aged man who had been exposed to COVID-19. The sequence joins TRBV5-1 to TRBJ2-1; 9 bases in the junction line up with TRBD2. The sequenced sample consisted of PBMCs or T cells enriched from blood (not recorded which). For the CDR3, the sequence is CASSFSGSGNEQFF. The nucleotide sequence reads as follows: TGCGCCAGCAGCTTTAGCGGGAGTGGCAATGAGCAGTTCTTC.